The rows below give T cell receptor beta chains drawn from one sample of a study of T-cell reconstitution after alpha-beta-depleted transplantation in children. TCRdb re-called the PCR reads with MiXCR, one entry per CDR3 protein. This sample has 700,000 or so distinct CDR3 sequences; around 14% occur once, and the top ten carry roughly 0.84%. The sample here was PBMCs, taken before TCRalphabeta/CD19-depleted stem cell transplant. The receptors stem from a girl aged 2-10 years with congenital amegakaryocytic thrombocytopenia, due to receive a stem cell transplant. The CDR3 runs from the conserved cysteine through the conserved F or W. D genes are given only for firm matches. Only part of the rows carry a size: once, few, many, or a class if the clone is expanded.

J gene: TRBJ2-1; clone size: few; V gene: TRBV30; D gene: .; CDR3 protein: CAWSRSYNEQFF; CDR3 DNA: TGTGCCTGGTCTCGGAGTTACAATGAGCAGTTCTTC
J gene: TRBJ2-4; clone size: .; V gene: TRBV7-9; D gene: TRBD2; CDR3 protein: CASMPGLGQNIQYF; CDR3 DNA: TGTGCCAGCATGCCGGGACTAGGCCAAAACATTCAGTACTTC
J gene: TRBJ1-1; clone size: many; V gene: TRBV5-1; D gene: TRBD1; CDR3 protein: CASSLGQGLRNTEAFF; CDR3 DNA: TGCGCCAGCAGCTTAGGACAGGGGTTGAGGAACACTGAAGCTTTCTTT
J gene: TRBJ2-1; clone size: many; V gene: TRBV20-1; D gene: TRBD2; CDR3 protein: CSAIGLAGDPDNEQFF; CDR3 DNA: TGCAGTGCAATTGGACTAGCGGGAGATCCGGACAATGAGCAGTTCTTC
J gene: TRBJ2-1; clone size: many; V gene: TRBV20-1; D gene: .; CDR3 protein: CSARLRTQGNEQFF; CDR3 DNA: TGCAGTGCTAGGTTGCGAACCCAGGGCAATGAGCAGTTCTTC
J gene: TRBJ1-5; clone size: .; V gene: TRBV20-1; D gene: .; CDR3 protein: CSARVGGGTSNQPQHF; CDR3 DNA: TGCAGTGCTAGAGTAGGAGGCGGAACAAGCAATCAGCCCCAGCATTTT
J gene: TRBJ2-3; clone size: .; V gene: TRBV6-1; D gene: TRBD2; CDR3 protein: CASETSGSYSTQYF; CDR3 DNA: TGTGCCAGCGAGACTAGCGGGAGTTATAGCACGCAGTATTTT
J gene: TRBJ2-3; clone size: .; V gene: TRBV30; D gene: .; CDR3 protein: CAWNPGSNTDTQYF; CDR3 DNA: TGTGCCTGGAATCCAGGGTCGAACACAGATACGCAGTATTTT
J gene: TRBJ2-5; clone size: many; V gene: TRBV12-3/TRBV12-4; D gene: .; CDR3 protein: CASSFGDPRRETQYF; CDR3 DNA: TGTGCCAGCAGTTTTGGGGACCCAAGAAGGGAGACCCAGTACTTC
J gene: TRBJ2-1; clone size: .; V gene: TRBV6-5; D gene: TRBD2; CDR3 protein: CASIPQAGGSYNEQFF; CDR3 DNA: TGTGCCAGCATCCCTCAGGCGGGAGGCTCCTACAATGAGCAGTTCTTC